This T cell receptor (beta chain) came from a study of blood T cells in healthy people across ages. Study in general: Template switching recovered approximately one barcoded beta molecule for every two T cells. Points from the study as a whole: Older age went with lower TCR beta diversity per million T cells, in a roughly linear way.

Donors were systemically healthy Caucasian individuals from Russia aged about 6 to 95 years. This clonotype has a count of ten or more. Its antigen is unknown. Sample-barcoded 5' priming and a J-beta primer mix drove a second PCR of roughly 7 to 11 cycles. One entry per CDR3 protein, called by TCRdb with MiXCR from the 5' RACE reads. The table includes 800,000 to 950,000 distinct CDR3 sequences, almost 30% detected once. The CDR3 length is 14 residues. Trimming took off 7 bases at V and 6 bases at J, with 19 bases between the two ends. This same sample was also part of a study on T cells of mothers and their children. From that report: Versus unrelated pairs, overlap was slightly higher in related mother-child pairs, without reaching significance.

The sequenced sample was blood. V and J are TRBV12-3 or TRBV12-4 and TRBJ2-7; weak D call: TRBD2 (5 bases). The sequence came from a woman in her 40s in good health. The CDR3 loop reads CASTHPGERGEQYF. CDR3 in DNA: TGTGCCAGCACCCACCCTGGGGAGCGAGGCGAGCAGTACTTC.